The next 5 T cell receptor beta chains were all read from a single sample in a study of blood T cell repertoires in COVID-19 (TCRdb year 2020). Libraries were built with the immunoSEQ multiplex PCR assay. TCRdb holds this immuneACCESS table with in-frame rearrangements only. Some clones are missing; in checked studies, unresolved V genes explain under half, and the rest has no known cause. Here the sample has 300,000 to 450,000 clones; around 90% occur a single time. The ten largest clones add up to 3% of the sample. The specimen was peripheral blood. These receptors were taken from a human donor in a cohort sampled during active COVID-19.

This chain connects TRBV19 to TRBJ1-5; 12 bases line up with TRBD1. CDR3 length: 16 residues. Unmatched junction bases numbered 7, after V lost 5 bases and J lost 5 bases. Germline CDR1 and CDR2: LNHDA and SQIVND (reference sequence). The CDR3 sequence: CASSVRDRGHDQPQHF. The CDR3 coding sequence is TGTGCCAGTAGTGTCAGGGACAGGGGGCATGATCAGCCCCAGCATTTT. The full variable domain, with the rest looked up from reference TRBV19 and TRBJ1-5, is DGGITQSPKYLFRKEGQNVTLSCEQNLNHDAMYWYRQDPGQGLRLIYYSQIVNDFQKGDIAEGYSVSREKKESFPLTVTSAQKNPTAFYLCASSVRDRGHDQPQHFGDGTRLSIL.

The chain combines TRBV2 with TRBJ1-5, with 7 bases matching TRBD1. Germline CDR1 SNHLY, CDR2 FYNNEI. The CDR3 has 15 residues. V gave up 8 bases and J gave up 0 bases; unmatched junction bases: 7. CDR3 sequence reads: CASRGQAYSNQPQHF. DNA of the CDR3: TGTGCCAGCCGAGGACAGGCCTATAGCAATCAGCCCCAGCATTTT.

This clone appeared once. The gene calls are TRBV5-1 and TRBJ2-2; unclear D gene. The germline V and J ends were trimmed by 4 bases and 3 bases, with 13 bases remaining between them. CDR3 length equals 15 residues. Germline CDR1 and CDR2: SGHRS and YFSETQ. CDR3 DNA sequence: TGCGCCAGCAGCGGATCTAGGCACGACACCGGGGAGCTGTTTTTT. Translation gives CASSGSRHDTGELFF.

The chain has TRBV6-5 and TRBJ1-1; 8 bases are shared with TRBD1. Germline lookup yields CDR1 MNHEY and CDR2 SVGAGI. Trimming removed 5 bases from V and 4 bases from J; junction bases left unmatched: 9. The CDR3 length is 15 residues. This chain's CDR3 is CASSTGGRVGTEAFF. CDR3 DNA sequence: TGTGCCAGCAGTACAGGGGGGAGGGTAGGCACTGAAGCTTTCTTT.

The V and J genes are TRBV7-8 and TRBJ1-1; tentatively, D is TRBD1 (5 bases). V was clipped by 7 bases and J by 1 base, with 16 bases between them. Germline loops: CDR1 SGHVS, CDR2 FQNEAQ. The CDR3 consists of 15 residues. CDR3 amino acids: CASNIPGLRNTEAFF. CDR3 DNA: TGTGCCAGCAACATACCGGGACTCAGGAACACTGAAGCTTTCTTT.